Below, one TCR beta chain is given with its context. Its recognized antigen is unknown. No base quality information exists; no much larger clone differs at one position. From the cysteine up to the phenylalanine, the CDR3 has a length of 14 residues. Only CDR3 DNA remains: 42 bases, in frame from the first base. Reading the germline V gene gives CDR1 MNHEY and CDR2 SVGAGI. Clipping removes 5 bases from V and 2 bases from J, with 0 as the unmatched junction base count. The record originates from a study of CD8+ T cells in alopecia areata (dated by TCRdb to 2017 to 2018). The study in broad terms: Treated patients were enrolled in an open-label pilot trial of oral tofacitinib at 5 to 10 mg twice daily for moderate-to-severe alopecia areata. Patients stayed on tofacitinib for 6 to 18 months and then had 6 months of follow-up off drug so that delayed response and recurrence could be assessed. The study used high-throughput TCRbeta sequencing to examine T cell clonal expansion in alopecia areata, in both the C3H/HeJ mouse model and human patients. In humans, TCRbeta sequencing was performed on scalp tissue and on sorted CD4+ and CD8+ peripheral blood T cells from healthy controls and from patients with patchy or totalis/universalis alopecia areata. Patients on tofacitinib were biopsied at baseline and after 4 and 24 weeks of treatment, and several of the patients also had a later scalp biopsy. Clonality in the scalp was compared among normal scalp (n=4), patchy alopecia areata scalp (n=8), and alopecia totalis/universalis scalp (n=8). The RNA source kit depended on sample type: the PAXgene miRNA kit for fixed scalp, the miRNeasy kit for PBMCs, and the RNeasy kit for mouse skin. immunoSEQ multiplex PCR using 35 Vbeta forward primers and 13 Jbeta reverse primers was used to amplify TCRbeta CDR3 regions. Broader findings and caveats from the paper: Resident alphabeta T cells in normal human skin are also sequenced, complicating scalp TCR repertoire analysis, unlike mouse skin dominated by gammadelta T cells. Lesional scalp, especially in alopecia totalis/universalis, showed higher clonality and more expanded CD8+ clones than normal scalp, suggesting antigenic drive. Shared TCR sequences between patients were less evident than in mice, which may be partly attributable to HLA diversity in the patient population.

In light of the paper, this sample's time point label describes: baseline before oral tofacitinib. From alopecia areata patients, peripheral blood was collected along with lesional scalp punch biopsies. PBMCs were separated by density centrifugation and stained for CD3, CD4 and CD8, after which CD4+ and CD8+ T cells were sorted on a FACSAria. To prepare the library, the immunoSEQ multiplex PCR assay was applied. For TCR sequencing, RNA was extracted from every sample and reverse transcribed into cDNA to serve as template. First-strand cDNA was synthesized using SuperScript III with a 2:1 mix of oligo-dT and random hexamers. A synthetic immune receptor repertoire was used to gauge amplification bias, and whatever bias remained was removed computationally. The authors processed their data as follows. Raw reads were preprocessed to remove errors, and CDR3 was defined by IMGT conventions from the conserved cysteine to phenylalanine. Clonality was computed by normalizing Shannon entropy by log2 of the number of productive unique TCRs and subtracting the result from 1. Whether scalp clones were CD4 or CD8 was inferred by matching scalp TCRbeta sequences against CD4 and CD8 repertoires sorted from blood. TCRdb obtained this table from immuneACCESS and retained in-frame rearrangements with V and J assigned. These tables miss some clones; where compared with another copy, unresolved V genes account for less than half of the shortfall, and the remainder is unexplained. V, J and clone size derive from that table, while D and trimming were established from the DNA sequence. Recorded for this sample are about 170,000 clones; about 67% of them occurred a single time. The ten biggest clones cover roughly 11% of the sample.

The chain was built from TRBV6-5 and TRBJ2-7; 13 nucleotides in the junction match TRBD2. The material was CD8+ T cells sorted from blood, obtained at week 0. The sequence was collected from a human donor with alopecia areata. The DNA reads TGTGCCAGCAGTGGGACTAGCGGGGCCTACGAGCAGTACTTC. Translated, this gives CASSGTSGAYEQYF.